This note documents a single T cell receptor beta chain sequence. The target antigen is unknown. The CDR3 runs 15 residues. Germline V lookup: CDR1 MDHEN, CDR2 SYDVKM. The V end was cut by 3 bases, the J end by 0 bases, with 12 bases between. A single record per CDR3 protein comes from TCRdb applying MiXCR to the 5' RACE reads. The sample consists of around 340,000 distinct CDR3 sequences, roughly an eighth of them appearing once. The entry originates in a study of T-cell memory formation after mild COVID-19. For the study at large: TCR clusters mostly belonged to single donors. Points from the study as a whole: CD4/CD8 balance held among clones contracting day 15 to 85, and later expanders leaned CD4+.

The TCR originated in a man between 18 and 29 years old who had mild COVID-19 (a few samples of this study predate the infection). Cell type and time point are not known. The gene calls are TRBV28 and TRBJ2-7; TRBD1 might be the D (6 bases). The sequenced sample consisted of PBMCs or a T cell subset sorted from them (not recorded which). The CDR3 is CASSLSRDTSYEQYV. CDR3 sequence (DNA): TGTGCCAGCAGTTTGTCCCGGGACACCTCCTACGAGCAGTACGTC.